The present T cell receptor (beta chain) was sequenced within a study of T cells in localized non-small cell lung cancer. Study-wide points: Longer survival (overall) was linked to higher T cell density in blood. Adjacent lung tissue had a median about 60 of the top 100 clones found in the tumor. Clonality peaked in uninvolved adjacent lung rather than tumor. Sequencing involved a lone tumor region, leaving heterogeneity possible.

Assay: immunoSEQ multiplex PCR; the TCRdb copy retains only in-frame clones and omits some. The table records roughly 20,000 clones, approximately 83% of them present only once. V shed 7 bases, J shed 0 bases, and the junction held 8 bases outside the gene matches. Germline V gene sequence: CDR1 MNHEY, CDR2 SVGAGI. The CDR3 covers 15 residues. Turning to this clone: The antigen is unknown.

The source is a man aged 40 to 70 with stage I lung adenocarcinoma. The sequences come from peripheral blood, collected before any cancer treatment. V usage is TRBV6-5 and J usage is TRBJ1-1; 7 bases map to TRBD1. CDR3 sequence reads: CASNMRQGMNTEAFF. DNA for the CDR3: TGTGCCAGCAATATGCGACAGGGCATGAACACTGAAGCTTTCTTT.